The 10 T cell receptor beta chains below were found in one sample sequenced in a study of blood T cell repertoires in COVID-19. Repertoires were generated with immunoSEQ multiplex PCR, while TCRdb's copy carries only in-frame clones and drops some. The sample gives roughly 380,000 clones, 89% of which show up once; around 1.5% is in the top ten. The sequencing sample was made of peripheral blood. Receptor source: a woman aged 40 to 50 with COVID-19, enrolled during active disease.

The chain uses TRBV7-9 and TRBJ2-5; D may be TRBD2 (6 bases). Trimming left V 5 bases short and J 5 bases short, with 15 bases between. CDR1 and CDR2 from the germline V gene are SEHNR and FQNEAQ (reference sequence). CDR3 size: 14 residues. CDR3 nucleotide sequence: TGTGCCAGCAGCCCTACCGATGGGAGGGAGACCCAGTACTTC. Translation gives CASSPTDGRETQYF.

The chain uses TRBV7-9 and TRBJ2-3; TRBD2 is a possible D gene (7 bases). The germline V and J ends were trimmed by 2 bases and 6 bases, with 18 bases remaining between them. Germline values: CDR1 SEHNR, CDR2 FQNEAQ (reference sequence). The CDR3 totals 16 residues. CDR3 in amino acids: CASSLFRGANPDTQYF. As DNA, the CDR3 is TGTGCCAGCAGCTTATTCCGGGGGGCCAATCCGGATACGCAGTATTTT. Drawing the rest from reference TRBV7-9 and TRBJ2-3, the complete variable domain is DTGVSQNPRHKITKRGQNVTFRCDPISEHNRLYWYRQTLGQGPEFLTYFQNEAQLEKSRLLSDRFSAERPKGSFSTLEIQRTEQGDSAMYLCASSLFRGANPDTQYFGPGTRLTVL.

The chain combines TRBV25-1 with TRBJ1-1; 10 bases line up with TRBD1. The CDR3 is 14 amino acids. The V gene's germline CDR1 is MGHDK and CDR2 SYGVNS. Unmatched junction bases numbered 4, after V lost 4 bases and J lost 5 bases. The CDR3: CASSGQGARTEAFF. CDR3 sequence (DNA): TGTGCCAGCAGTGGACAGGGGGCGCGTACTGAAGCTTTCTTT.

The rearrangement links TRBV14 to TRBJ1-2; no clear D. V dropped 2 bases and J dropped 4 bases, with 11 bases sitting between them. This CDR3 has 14 residues. In germline, CDR1 is SGHDN, CDR2 FVKESK. The CDR3 is CASSQNTRTYGYTF. The CDR3 DNA is TGTGCCAGCAGCCAAAACACAAGAACCTATGGCTACACCTTC.

The CDR3 DNA is TGTGCCAGCAGTTTACAGGCCACCTACGAGCAGTACTTC. Amino acids: CASSLQATYEQYF. V usage is TRBV28 and J usage is TRBJ2-7, with unresolved D. CDR1 MDHEN and CDR2 SYDVKM come from the germline V gene. V was cut by 2 bases and J by 2 bases, with 7 bases left in between. CDR3 length equals 13 residues.

This clone was detected once. The V call is TRBV27, the J call TRBJ1-1; the match to TRBD1 covers 8 bases. Germline V gene data show CDR1 as MNHEY and CDR2 as SMNVEV (reference sequence). V shed 3 bases, J shed 5 bases, and the junction held 5 bases outside the gene matches. This CDR3 has 14 amino acids. In DNA, the CDR3 is TGTGCCAGCAGTTTCCAGGGGGCCGGGACTGAAGCTTTCTTT. Protein: CASSFQGAGTEAFF.

The chain recombines TRBV6-2 or TRBV6-3 with TRBJ2-2, with 8 bases identical to TRBD2. The CDR3 contains 18 residues. Germline values: CDR1 MNHEY, CDR2 SVGEGT. The V segment lost 0 bases and the J segment 1 base; nucleotides outside the gene matches: 7. CDR3 nucleotide sequence: TGTGCCAGCAGTTACTCGCGGCTAGCGGGCTTGAACACCGGGGAGCTGTTTTTT. Encoded protein: CASSYSRLAGLNTGELFF.

The V gene is TRBV7-2, the J gene TRBJ1-2; the D is unclear. V dropped 1 base and J dropped 8 bases, with 17 bases sitting between them. This CDR3 comprises 15 residues. Germline V gene data show CDR1 as SGHTA and CDR2 as FQGNSA. CDR3 coding DNA: TGTGCCAGCAGCTTAGGGCCTGGTTATACCCGAGGCTACACCTTC. Translated, it gives CASSLGPGYTRGYTF.

This chain joins TRBV9 and TRBJ1-1; no firm D call. The CDR3 length is 15 residues. The germline CDR1 and CDR2 sequences are SGDLS and YYNGEE. V was shortened by 0 bases and J by 1 base, with 10 bases between the two germline ends. As DNA, the CDR3 is TGTGCCAGCAGCGTAGGACCGGGTGCGAACACTGAAGCTTTCTTT. It encodes CASSVGPGANTEAFF. Together with reference TRBV9 and TRBJ1-1, the CDR3 gives the full variable domain: DSGVTQTPKHLITATGQRVTLRCSPRSGDLSVYWYQQSLDQGLQFLIQYYNGEERAKGNILERFSAQQFPDLHSELNLSSLELGDSALYFCASSVGPGANTEAFFGQGTRLTVV.

The rearrangement joins TRBV10-3 to TRBJ1-2; 7 bases fit TRBD1. The CDR3 is made up of 16 amino acids. Per germline, CDR1 ENHRY and CDR2 SYGVKD. The V and J ends lost 0 bases and 6 bases, in that order; junction bases with no gene match: 10. CDR3 in amino acids: CAISESTVSTGHGYTF. The CDR3 DNA reads as TGTGCCATCAGTGAGTCGACAGTGTCGACAGGGCATGGCTACACCTTC.